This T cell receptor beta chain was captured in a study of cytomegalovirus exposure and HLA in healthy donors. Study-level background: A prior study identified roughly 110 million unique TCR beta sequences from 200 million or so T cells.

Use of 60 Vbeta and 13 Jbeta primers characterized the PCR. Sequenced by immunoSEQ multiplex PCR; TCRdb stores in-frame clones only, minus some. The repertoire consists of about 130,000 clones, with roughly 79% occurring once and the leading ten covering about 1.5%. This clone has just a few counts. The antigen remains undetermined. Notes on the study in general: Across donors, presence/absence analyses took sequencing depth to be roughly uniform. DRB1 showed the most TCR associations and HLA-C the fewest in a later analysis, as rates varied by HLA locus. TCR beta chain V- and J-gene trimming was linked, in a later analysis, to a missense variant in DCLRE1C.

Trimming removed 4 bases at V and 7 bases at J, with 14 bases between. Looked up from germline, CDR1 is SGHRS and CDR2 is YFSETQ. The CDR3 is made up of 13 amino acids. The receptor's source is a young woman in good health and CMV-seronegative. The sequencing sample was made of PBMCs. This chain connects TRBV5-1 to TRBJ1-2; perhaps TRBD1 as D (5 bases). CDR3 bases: TGCGCCAGCAGCGCGGGACTGGAGGCTGGCTACACCTTC. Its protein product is CASSAGLEAGYTF. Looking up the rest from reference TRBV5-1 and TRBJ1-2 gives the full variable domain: KAGVTQTPRYLIKTRGQQVTLSCSPISGHRSVSWYQQTPGQGLQFLFEYFSETQRNKGNFPGRFSGRQFSNSRSEMNVSTLELGDSALYLCASSAGLEAGYTFGSGTRLTVV.